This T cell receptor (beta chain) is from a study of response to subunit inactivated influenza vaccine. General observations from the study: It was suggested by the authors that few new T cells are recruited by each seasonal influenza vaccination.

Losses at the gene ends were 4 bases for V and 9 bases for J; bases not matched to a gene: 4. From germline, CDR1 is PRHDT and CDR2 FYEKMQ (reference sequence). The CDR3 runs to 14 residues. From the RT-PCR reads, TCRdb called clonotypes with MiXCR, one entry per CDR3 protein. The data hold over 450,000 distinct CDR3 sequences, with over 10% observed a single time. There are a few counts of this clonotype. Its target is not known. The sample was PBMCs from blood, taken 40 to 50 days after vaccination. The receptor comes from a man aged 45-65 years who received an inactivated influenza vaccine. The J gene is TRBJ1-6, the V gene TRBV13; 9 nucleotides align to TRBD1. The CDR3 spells CASSSTGGISPLHF. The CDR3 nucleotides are TGTGCCAGCAGCTCAACAGGGGGCATTTCACCCCTCCACTTT.